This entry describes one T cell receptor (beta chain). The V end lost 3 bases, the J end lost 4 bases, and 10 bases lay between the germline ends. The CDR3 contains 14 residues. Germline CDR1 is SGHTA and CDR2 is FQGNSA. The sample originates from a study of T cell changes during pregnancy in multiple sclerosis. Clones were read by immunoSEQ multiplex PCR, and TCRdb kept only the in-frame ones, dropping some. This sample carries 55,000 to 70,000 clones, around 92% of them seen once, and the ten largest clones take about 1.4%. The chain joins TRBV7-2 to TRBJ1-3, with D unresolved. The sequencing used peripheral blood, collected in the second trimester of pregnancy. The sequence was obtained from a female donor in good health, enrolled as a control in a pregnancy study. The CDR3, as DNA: TGTGCCAGCAGCTTGGAAAGAGGAGGAAACACCATATATTTT. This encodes CASSLERGGNTIYF.